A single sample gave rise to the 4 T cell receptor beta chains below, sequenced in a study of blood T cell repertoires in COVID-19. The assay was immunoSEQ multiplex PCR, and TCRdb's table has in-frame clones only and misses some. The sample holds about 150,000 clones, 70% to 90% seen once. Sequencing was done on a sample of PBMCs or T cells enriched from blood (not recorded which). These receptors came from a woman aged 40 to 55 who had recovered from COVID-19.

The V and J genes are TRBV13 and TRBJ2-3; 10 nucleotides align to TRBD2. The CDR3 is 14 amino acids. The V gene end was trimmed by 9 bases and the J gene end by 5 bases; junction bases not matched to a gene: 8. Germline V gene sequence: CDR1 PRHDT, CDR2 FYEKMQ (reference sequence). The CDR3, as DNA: TGTGCCAGTGGTAGCGGGGGGCAGGGAGATACGCAGTATTTT. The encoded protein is CASGSGGQGDTQYF. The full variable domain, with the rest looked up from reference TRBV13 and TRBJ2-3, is AAGVIQSPRHLIKEKRETATLKCYPIPRHDTVYWYQQGPGQDPQFLISFYEKMQSDKGSIPDRFSAQQFSDYHSELNMSSLELGDSALYFCASGSGGQGDTQYFGPGTRLTVL.

Here the CDR3 DNA reads TGTGCCAGCAGCTTAGAAGGGGGCGCGGCCGGGGAGCTGTTTTTT. Its protein is CASSLEGGAAGELFF. The chain joins TRBV11-3 to TRBJ2-2, with TRBD1 matching over 7 bases. J was trimmed by 6 bases and V by 0 bases; bases with no gene match: 4. The CDR3 length is 15 residues. CDR1 and CDR2 from the germline V gene are SGHNT and YENEEA. Filled out from reference TRBV11-3 and TRBJ2-2, the complete variable domain reads EAGVVQSPRYKIIEKKQPVAFWCNPISGHNTLYWYLQNLGQGPELLIRYENEEAVDDSQLPKDRFSAERLKGVDSTLKIQPAELGDSAVYLCASSLEGGAAGELFFGEGSRLTVL.

For the CDR3, the DNA is TGTGCCAGCAGCTTCTACAGGGCCGGCGAGCAGTACTTC. Translating it yields CASSFYRAGEQYF. The chain combines TRBV5-6 with TRBJ2-7; D possibly corresponds to TRBD1 (6 bases). The CDR3 has 13 amino acids. The V and J ends lost 2 bases and 6 bases respectively, with 12 bases between them. CDR1 SGHDT and CDR2 YYEEEE come from the germline V gene.

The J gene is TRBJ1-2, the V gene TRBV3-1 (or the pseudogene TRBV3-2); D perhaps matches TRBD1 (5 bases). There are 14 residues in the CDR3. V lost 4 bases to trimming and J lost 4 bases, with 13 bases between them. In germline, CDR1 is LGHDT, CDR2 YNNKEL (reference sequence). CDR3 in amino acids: CASSPRGESYGYTF. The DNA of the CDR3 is TGTGCCAGCAGCCCCCGGGGGGAATCCTATGGCTACACCTTC.